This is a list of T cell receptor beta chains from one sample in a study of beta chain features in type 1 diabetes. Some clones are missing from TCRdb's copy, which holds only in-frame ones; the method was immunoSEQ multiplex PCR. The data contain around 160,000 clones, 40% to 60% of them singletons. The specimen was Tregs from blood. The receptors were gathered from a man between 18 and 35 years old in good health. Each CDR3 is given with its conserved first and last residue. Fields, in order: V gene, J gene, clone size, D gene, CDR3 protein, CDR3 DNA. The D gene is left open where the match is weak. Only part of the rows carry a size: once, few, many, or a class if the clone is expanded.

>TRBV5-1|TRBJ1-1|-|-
CASRGLNTEAFF
TGCGCCAGCAGGGGCTTGAACACTGAAGCTTTCTTT
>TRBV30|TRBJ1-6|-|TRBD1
CAWAGTGDSPLHF
TGTGCCTGGGCCGGGACAGGGGATTCACCCCTCCACTTT
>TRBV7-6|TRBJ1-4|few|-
CASSPARGATNEKLFF
TGTGCCAGCAGCCCCGCCCGGGGGGCCACTAATGAAAAACTGTTTTTT
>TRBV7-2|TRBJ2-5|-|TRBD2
CASTGTSGSWETQYF
TGTGCCAGCACCGGGACTAGCGGGAGTTGGGAGACCCAGTACTTC
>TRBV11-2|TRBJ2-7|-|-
CASSLDRGALGEQYF
TGTGCCAGCAGCTTAGATCGGGGGGCGCTGGGAGAGCAGTACTTC
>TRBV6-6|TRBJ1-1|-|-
CASSYSLLDTEAFF
TGTGCCAGCAGTTACTCTCTCCTAGACACTGAAGCTTTCTTT
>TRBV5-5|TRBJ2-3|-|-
CASSRTNQFTDTQYF
TGTGCCAGCAGCCGGACAAACCAATTCACAGATACGCAGTATTTT
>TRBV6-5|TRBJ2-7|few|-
CASSPLRYYEQYF
TGTGCCAGCAGTCCTCTACGGTACTACGAGCAGTACTTC
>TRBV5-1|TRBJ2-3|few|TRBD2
CASSLVLAGGTDTQYF
TGCGCCAGCAGCTTGGTGCTAGCGGGAGGCACAGATACGCAGTATTTT
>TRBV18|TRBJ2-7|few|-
CASSPQPDSSYEQYF
TGTGCCAGCTCACCGCAACCGGACAGCTCCTACGAGCAGTACTTC
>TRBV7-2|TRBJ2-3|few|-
CASSFADTQYF
TGTGCCAGCAGCTTCGCAGATACGCAGTATTTT
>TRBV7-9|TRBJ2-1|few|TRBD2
CASSWSPGSGSYEQFF
TGTGCCAGCAGCTGGTCCCCCGGTAGCGGGAGCTATGAGCAGTTCTTC
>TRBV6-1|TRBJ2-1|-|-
CASSEALGSSYNEQFF
TGTGCCAGCAGTGAAGCACTAGGTAGCTCCTACAATGAGCAGTTCTTC
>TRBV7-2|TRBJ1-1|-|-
CASSLRRRTEAFF
TGTGCCAGCAGCTTACGGAGACGAACTGAAGCTTTCTTT
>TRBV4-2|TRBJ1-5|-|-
CASSQVMQISNQPQHF
TGTGCCAGCAGCCAAGTTATGCAGATCAGCAATCAGCCCCAGCATTTT
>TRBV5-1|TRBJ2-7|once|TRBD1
CASSLGDRGYEQYF
TGCGCCAGCAGCTTGGGTGACAGGGGCTACGAGCAGTACTTC
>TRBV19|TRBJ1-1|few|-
CASSALTENTEAFF
TGTGCCAGTAGTGCCCTGACAGAGAACACTGAAGCTTTCTTT
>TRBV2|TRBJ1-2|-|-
CASSEEGGGYGYTF
TGTGCCAGCAGTGAAGAGGGAGGAGGCTATGGCTACACCTTC
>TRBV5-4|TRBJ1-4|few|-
CASSLFGVATNEKLFF
TGTGCCAGCAGCTTGTTCGGGGTTGCAACTAATGAAAAACTGTTTTTT
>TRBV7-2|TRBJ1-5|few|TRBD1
CASSLVTGSNQPQHF
TGTGCCAGCAGCTTAGTGACAGGGTCAAATCAGCCCCAGCATTTT
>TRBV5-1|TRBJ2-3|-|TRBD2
CASFQAGADTQYF
TGCGCCAGCTTTCAAGCGGGAGCAGATACGCAGTATTTT
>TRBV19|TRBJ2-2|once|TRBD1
CASQGVYTGELFF
TGTGCCAGTCAGGGGGTTTACACCGGGGAGCTGTTTTTT
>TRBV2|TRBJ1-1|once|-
CASILDVGGTEAFF
TGTGCCAGCATCTTGGATGTGGGAGGCACTGAAGCTTTCTTT
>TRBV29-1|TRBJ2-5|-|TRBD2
CSVSLGWGGETQYF
TGCAGCGTTTCTCTTGGTTGGGGGGGAGAGACCCAGTACTTC
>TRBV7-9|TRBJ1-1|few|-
CASSPQAGNTEAFF
TGTGCCAGCAGCCCCCAGGCGGGGAACACTGAAGCTTTCTTT
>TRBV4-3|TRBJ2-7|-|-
CASSQAVRVPSYEQYF
TGCGCCAGCAGCCAAGCGGTCAGGGTCCCCTCCTACGAGCAGTACTTC
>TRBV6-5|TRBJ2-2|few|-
CASLGGNTGELFF
TGTGCCAGCCTCGGCGGTAACACCGGGGAGCTGTTTTTT
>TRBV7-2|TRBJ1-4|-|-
CASSLTGLGPIF
TGTGCCAGCAGCTTAACCGGACTGGGTCCGATTTTT
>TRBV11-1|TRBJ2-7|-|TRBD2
CASSLERGGYEQYF
TGTGCCAGCAGCTTAGAGCGGGGGGGCTACGAGCAGTACTTC
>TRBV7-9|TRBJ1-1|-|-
CASSAGLLNTEAFF
TGTGCCAGCAGCGCCGGACTGTTAAACACTGAAGCTTTCTTT
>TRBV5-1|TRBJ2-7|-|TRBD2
CASSSLAGASYEQYF
TGCGCCAGCAGCTCGCTAGCGGGAGCTTCCTACGAGCAGTACTTC
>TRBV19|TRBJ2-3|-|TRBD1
CASSGGTGSATDTQYF
TGTGCCAGTAGTGGAGGGACAGGGTCGGCCACAGATACGCAGTATTTT
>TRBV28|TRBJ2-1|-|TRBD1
CASSWTGNYRNYNEQFF
TGTGCCAGCAGTTGGACAGGAAATTATCGAAACTACAATGAGCAGTTCTTC
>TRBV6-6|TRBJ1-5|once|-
CASRGAADNQPQHF
TGTGCCAGCAGGGGGGCAGCCGACAATCAGCCCCAGCATTTT
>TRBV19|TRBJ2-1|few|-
CASSIGGMVANEQFF
TGTGCCAGTAGTATCGGCGGGATGGTAGCAAATGAGCAGTTCTTC
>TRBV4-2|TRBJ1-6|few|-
CASSQDRGSPLHF
TGTGCCAGCAGCCAAGACAGGGGATCACCCCTCCACTTT
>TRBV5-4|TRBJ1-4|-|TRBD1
CASSPDRGASRKLFF
TGTGCCAGCAGCCCGGACAGGGGCGCAAGTCGTAAACTGTTTTTT
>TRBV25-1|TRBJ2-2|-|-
CASIQGTGELFF
TGTGCCAGTATACAGGGCACCGGGGAGCTGTTTTTT
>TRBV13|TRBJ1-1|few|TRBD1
CASSSQGGITEAFF
TGTGCCAGCAGCTCACAGGGGGGAATAACTGAAGCTTTCTTT
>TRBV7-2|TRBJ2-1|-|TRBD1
CASSKDGTGRKFF
TGTGCCAGCAGCAAAGATGGGACAGGGAGGAAGTTCTTC
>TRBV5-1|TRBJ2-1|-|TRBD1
CASSLGQGSYNEQFF
TGCGCCAGCAGCTTAGGACAGGGCAGTTACAATGAGCAGTTCTTC
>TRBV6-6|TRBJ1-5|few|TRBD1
CASSYGQGVNQPQHF
TGTGCCAGCAGTTACGGACAGGGGGTTAATCAGCCCCAGCATTTT
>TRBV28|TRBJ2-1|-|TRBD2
CASSPPTSGYYNEQFF
TGTGCCAGCAGTCCTCCGACTAGCGGGTACTACAATGAGCAGTTCTTC
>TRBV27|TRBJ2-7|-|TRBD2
CASSPTRASGINEQYF
TGTGCCAGCAGTCCCACCCGGGCTAGCGGGATAAACGAGCAGTACTTC
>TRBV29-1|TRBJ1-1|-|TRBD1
CSGLDREDTEAFF
TGCAGCGGTTTGGACAGGGAGGACACTGAAGCTTTCTTT
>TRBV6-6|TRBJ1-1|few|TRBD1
CASRTGTGSTEAFF
TGTGCCAGCAGGACAGGGACGGGCAGCACTGAAGCTTTCTTT
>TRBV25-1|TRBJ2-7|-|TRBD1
CASGDRAYEQYF
TGTGCCAGCGGGGACAGAGCCTACGAGCAGTACTTC
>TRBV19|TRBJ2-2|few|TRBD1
CASSIGTANTGELFF
TGTGCCAGTAGTATCGGGACAGCGAACACCGGGGAGCTGTTTTTT
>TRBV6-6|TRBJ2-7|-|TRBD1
CASTFTGGLSYEQYF
TGTGCCAGCACCTTCACAGGGGGCTTGTCCTACGAGCAGTACTTC
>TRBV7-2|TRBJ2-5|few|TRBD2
CASSDSGRGWETQYF
TGTGCCAGCAGCGATAGTGGGAGGGGCTGGGAGACCCAGTACTTC
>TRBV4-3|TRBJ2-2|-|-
CASSQHLTATGELFF
TGCGCCAGCAGCCAGCACCTGACTGCCACCGGGGAGCTGTTTTTT
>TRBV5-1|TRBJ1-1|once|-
CASSLGPSFAGSRNTEAFF
TGCGCCAGCAGCTTGGGACCATCTTTCGCGGGGAGTAGGAACACTGAAGCTTTCTTT
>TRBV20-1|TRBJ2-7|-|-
CSARAGYEQYF
TGCAGTGCTAGAGCCGGCTACGAGCAGTACTTC
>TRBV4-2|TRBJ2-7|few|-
CASSQDEKRYYEQYF
TGTGCCAGCAGCCAAGATGAAAAGCGGTACTACGAGCAGTACTTC
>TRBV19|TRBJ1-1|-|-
CASSFRTKNTEAFF
TGTGCCAGTAGTTTCAGGACAAAGAACACTGAAGCTTTCTTT
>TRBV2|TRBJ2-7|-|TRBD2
CASSDGLAGESSYEQYF
TGTGCCAGCAGTGACGGACTAGCGGGGGAAAGCTCCTACGAGCAGTACTTC
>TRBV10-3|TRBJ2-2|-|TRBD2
CAISEGSGSMNTGELFF
TGTGCCATCAGTGAAGGAAGCGGGAGCATGAACACCGGGGAGCTGTTTTTT
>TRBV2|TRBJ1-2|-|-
CASSNSRTVVYGYTF
TGTGCCAGCAGTAATTCCCGGACAGTCGTCTATGGCTACACCTTC
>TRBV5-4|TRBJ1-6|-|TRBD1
CASGRTGVSPLHF
TGTGCCAGCGGCCGGACAGGGGTTTCACCCCTCCACTTT